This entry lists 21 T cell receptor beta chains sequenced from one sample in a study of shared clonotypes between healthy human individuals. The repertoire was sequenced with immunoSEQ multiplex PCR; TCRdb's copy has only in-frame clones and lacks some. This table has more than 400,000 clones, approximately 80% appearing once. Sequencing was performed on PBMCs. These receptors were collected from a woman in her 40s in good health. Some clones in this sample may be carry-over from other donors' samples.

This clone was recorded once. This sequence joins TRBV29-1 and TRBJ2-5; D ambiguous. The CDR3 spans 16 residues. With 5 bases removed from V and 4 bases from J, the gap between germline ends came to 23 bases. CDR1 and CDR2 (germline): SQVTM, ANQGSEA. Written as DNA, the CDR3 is TGCAGCGTTAGTACGGTTTTAGCCACCCCGGGAGAGACCCAGTACTTC. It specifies CSVSTVLATPGETQYF.

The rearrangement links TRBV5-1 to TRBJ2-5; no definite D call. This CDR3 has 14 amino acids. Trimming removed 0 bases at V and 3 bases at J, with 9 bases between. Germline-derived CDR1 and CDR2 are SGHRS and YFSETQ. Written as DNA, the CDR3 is TGCGCCAGCAGCTTGGACCCGGTAAAAGAGACCCAGTACTTC. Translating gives CASSLDPVKETQYF.

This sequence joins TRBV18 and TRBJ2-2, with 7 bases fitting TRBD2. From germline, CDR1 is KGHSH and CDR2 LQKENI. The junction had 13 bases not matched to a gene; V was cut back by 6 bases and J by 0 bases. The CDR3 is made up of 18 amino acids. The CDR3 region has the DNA TGTGCCAGCTCCATTCTCCGGGGGGACGGAACGAACACCGGGGAGCTGTTTTTT. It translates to CASSILRGDGTNTGELFF.

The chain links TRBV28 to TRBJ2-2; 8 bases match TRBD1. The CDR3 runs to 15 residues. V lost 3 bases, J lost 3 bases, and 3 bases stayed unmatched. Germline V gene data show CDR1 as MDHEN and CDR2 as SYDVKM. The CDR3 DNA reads TGTGCCAGCAGTTTGGGGGGACAGGACACCGGGGAGCTGTTTTTT. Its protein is CASSLGGQDTGELFF. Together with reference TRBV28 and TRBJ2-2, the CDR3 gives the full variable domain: DVKVTQSSRYLVKRTGEKVFLECVQDMDHENMFWYRQDPGLGLRLIYFSYDVKMKEKGDIPEGYSVSREKKERFSLILESASTNQTSMYLCASSLGGQDTGELFFGEGSRLTVL.

CDR3 DNA: TGTGCCAGCAGCTTAGAGGGTTCTGGAAACACCATATATTTT. It codes for CASSLEGSGNTIYF. This chain joins TRBV11-3 and TRBJ1-3, with no clear D. Germline loops: CDR1 SGHNT, CDR2 YENEEA. Trimming pared 0 bases from V and 1 base from J, leaving 4 bases between. CDR3 size: 14 residues.

CDR3 DNA sequence: TGTGCCAGCAGCTTAGGATGGAGCGGGAGCGGCGAGCAGTACTTC. This gives the protein CASSLGWSGSGEQYF. The chain joins TRBV7-6 to TRBJ2-5; 8 bases are shared with TRBD2. TRBJ2-7 matches the DNA end more closely, so the J call is doubtful. The germline CDR1 and CDR2 sequences are SGHVS and FNYEAQ. This CDR3 is built from 15 residues.

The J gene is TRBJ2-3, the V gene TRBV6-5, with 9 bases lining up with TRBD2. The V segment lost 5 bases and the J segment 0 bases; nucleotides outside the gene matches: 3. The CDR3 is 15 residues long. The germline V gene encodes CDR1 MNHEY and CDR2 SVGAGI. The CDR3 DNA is TGTGCCAGCAGTAGACTAGCGGATAGCACAGATACGCAGTATTTT. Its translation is CASSRLADSTDTQYF.

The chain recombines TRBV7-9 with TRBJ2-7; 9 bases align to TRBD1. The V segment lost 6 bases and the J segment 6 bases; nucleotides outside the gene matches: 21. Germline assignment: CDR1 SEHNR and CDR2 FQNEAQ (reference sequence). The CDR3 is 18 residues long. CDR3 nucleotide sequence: TGTGCCAGCAGACACTTCCCACCGGACAGGGGAAGGATAGGCGAGCAGTACTTC. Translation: CASRHFPPDRGRIGEQYF.

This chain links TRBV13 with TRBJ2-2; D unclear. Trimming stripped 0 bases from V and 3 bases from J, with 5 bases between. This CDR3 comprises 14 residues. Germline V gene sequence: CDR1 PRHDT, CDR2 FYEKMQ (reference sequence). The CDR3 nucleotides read TGTGCCAGCAGCTTAGGTTCAGACACCGGGGAGCTGTTTTTT. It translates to CASSLGSDTGELFF.

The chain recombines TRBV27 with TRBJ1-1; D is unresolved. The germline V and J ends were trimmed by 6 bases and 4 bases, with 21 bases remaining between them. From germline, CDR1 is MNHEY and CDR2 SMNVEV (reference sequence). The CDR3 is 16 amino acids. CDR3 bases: TGTGCCAGCAGCCCCCTTAAAACGCGGCGAGGCACTGAAGCTTTCTTT. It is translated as CASSPLKTRRGTEAFF.

The CDR3 is CASRDRVGANEQFF. The CDR3 nucleotides are TGTGCCAGCAGGGACAGGGTGGGGGCCAATGAGCAGTTCTTC. The chain carries TRBV28 and TRBJ2-1; 8 positions agree with TRBD1. From germline, CDR1 is MDHEN and CDR2 SYDVKM. The junction had 7 bases not matched to a gene; V was cut back by 6 bases and J by 6 bases. The CDR3 sequence is 14 residues long.

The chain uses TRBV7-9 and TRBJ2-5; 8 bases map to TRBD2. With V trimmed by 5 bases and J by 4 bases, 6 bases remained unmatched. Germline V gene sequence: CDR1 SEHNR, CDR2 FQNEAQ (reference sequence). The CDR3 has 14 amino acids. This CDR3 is CASSTERERETQYF. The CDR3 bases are TGTGCCAGCAGCACCGAGCGGGAGCGAGAGACCCAGTACTTC.

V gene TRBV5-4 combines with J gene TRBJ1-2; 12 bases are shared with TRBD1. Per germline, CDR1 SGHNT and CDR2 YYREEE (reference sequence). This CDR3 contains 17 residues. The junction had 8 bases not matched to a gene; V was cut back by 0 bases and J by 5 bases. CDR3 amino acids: CASSLEGDRGLLYGYTF. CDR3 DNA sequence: TGTGCCAGCAGCTTGGAAGGGGACAGGGGGCTTTTGTATGGCTACACCTTC.

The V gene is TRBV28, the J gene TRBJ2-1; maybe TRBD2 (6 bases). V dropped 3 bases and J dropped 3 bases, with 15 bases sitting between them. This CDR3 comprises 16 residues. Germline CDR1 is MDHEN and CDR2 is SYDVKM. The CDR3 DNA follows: TGTGCCAGCAGTTTTGTAGGCGGGGTTGGCTACAATGAGCAGTTCTTC. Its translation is CASSFVGGVGYNEQFF.

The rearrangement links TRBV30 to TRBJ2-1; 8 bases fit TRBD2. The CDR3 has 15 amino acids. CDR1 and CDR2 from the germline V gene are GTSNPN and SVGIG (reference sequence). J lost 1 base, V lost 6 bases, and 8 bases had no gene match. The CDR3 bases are TGTGCCTGCGTAACTAGCGGCCGTTCCTACAATGAGCAGTTCTTC. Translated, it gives CACVTSGRSYNEQFF.

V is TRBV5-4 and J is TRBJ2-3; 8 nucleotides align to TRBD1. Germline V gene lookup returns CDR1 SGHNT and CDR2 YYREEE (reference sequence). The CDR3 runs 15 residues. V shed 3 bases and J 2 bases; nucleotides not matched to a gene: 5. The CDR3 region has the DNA TGTGCCAGCAGCTCGAGGGACAGGTACACAGATACGCAGTATTTT. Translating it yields CASSSRDRYTDTQYF. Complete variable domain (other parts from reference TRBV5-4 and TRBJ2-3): ETGVTQSPTHLIKTRGQQVTLRCSSQSGHNTVSWYQQALGQGPQFIFQYYREEENGRGNFPPRFSGLQFPNYSSELNVNALELDDSALYLCASSSRDRYTDTQYFGPGTRLTVL.

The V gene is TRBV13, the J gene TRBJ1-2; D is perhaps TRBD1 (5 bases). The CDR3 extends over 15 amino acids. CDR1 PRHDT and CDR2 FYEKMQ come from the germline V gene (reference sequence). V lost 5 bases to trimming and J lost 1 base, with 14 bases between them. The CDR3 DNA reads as TGTGCCAGCAGCACCAGACAGACCTTTAACTATGGCTACACCTTC. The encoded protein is CASSTRQTFNYGYTF.

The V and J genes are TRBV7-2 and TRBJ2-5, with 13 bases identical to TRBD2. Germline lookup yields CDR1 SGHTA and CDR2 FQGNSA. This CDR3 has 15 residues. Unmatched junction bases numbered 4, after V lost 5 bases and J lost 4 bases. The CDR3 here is CASSRGLAGAETQYF. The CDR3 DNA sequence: TGTGCCAGCAGCCGAGGACTAGCGGGAGCAGAGACCCAGTACTTC.

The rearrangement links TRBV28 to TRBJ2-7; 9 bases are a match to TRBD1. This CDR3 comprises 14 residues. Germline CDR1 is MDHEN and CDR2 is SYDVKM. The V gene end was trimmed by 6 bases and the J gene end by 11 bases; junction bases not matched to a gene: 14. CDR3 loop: CASRATGGAGSKYF. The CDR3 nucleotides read TGTGCCAGCAGGGCAACAGGGGGCGCGGGGAGCAAGTACTTC. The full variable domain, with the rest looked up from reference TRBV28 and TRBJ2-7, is DVKVTQSSRYLVKRTGEKVFLECVQDMDHENMFWYRQDPGLGLRLIYFSYDVKMKEKGDIPEGYSVSREKKERFSLILESASTNQTSMYLCASRATGGAGSKYFGPGTRLTVT.

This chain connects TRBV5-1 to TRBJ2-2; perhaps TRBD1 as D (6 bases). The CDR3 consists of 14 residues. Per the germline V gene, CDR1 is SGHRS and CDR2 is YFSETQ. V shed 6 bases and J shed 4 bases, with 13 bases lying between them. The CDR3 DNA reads TGCGCCAGCATCCCCGGGACAACCACCGGGGAGCTGTTTTTT. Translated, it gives CASIPGTTTGELFF. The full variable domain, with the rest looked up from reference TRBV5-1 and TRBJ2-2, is KAGVTQTPRYLIKTRGQQVTLSCSPISGHRSVSWYQQTPGQGLQFLFEYFSETQRNKGNFPGRFSGRQFSNSRSEMNVSTLELGDSALYLCASIPGTTTGELFFGEGSRLTVL.

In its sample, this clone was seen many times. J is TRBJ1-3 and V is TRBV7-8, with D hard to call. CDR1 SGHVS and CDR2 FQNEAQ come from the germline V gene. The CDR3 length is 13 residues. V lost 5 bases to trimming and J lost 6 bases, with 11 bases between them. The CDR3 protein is CASSGRTSNTIYF. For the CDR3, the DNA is TGTGCCAGCAGCGGGAGGACCTCAAACACCATATATTTT.